A selection of T cell receptor beta chains follows, all from one sample in a study of cytomegalovirus exposure and HLA in healthy donors. The data were produced by immunoSEQ multiplex PCR, yet TCRdb's version contains in-frame clones alone and is incomplete. The repertoire holds 99,000 or so clones, with 60% to 85% as singletons. The sample consisted of PBMCs. The receptors come from a man aged 55 to 69 in good health and CMV-seropositive. Each CDR3 is given with its conserved first and last residue.

>TRBJ2-2|TRBV5-1
CASSPYQGLGTGELFF
>TRBJ2-3|TRBV6-1
CASSKDRGGTDTQYF
>TRBJ1-4|TRBV7-9
CASSLGARRDANEKLFF
>TRBJ1-1|TRBV6-1
CAGRQGALTEAFF
>TRBJ2-2|TRBV5-4
CASSQSGKVTGELFF
>TRBJ1-5|TRBV15
CATSRGPGQPQHF
>TRBJ2-5|TRBV6-5
CASSYSPGVSWETQYF
>TRBJ2-3|TRBV9
CASSGPAGVPSTDTQYF
>TRBJ2-1|TRBV7-2
CASSLRWTSGGVEDNEQFF
>TRBJ1-2|TRBV6-1
CATQGWVHGYTF
>TRBJ2-1|TRBV9
CASSLSGADNNEQFF
>TRBJ1-1|TRBV6-1
CASSDRGGTEAFF
>TRBJ1-1|TRBV7-9
CASSLDFRQGRGKNEAFF
>TRBJ2-3|TRBV13
CASSLRSGSTDTQYF
>TRBJ2-2|TRBV18
CASSPPRATGELFF
>TRBJ1-2|TRBV6-1
CASTPTSGYGYTF
>TRBJ1-1|TRBV5-1
CASSLVGGNTEAFF
>TRBJ1-2|TRBV19
CASSIVQGSGYTF
>TRBJ1-4|TRBV28
CASSYNTGGLTEKLFF
>TRBJ1-2|TRBV7-6
CASSLDSGYGYTF
>TRBJ1-3|TRBV4-1
CASSQVPFDRGNTIYF
>TRBJ1-2|TRBV7-8
CASSLARTGGFNYGYTF
>TRBJ2-7|TRBV11-1
CASSRFVGGSSSYEQYF
>TRBJ2-7|TRBV5-5
CASSRDYYEQYF
>TRBJ2-5|TRBV9
CASSVGWGVQETQYF
>TRBJ1-2|TRBV9
CASSAQGGGYTF
>TRBJ2-2|TRBV7-6
CASSLPLMTSGATGELFF
>TRBJ1-2|TRBV6-1
CASSPQGWSYGYTF
>TRBJ2-1|TRBV4-1
CASSQADSGGLLNYNEQFF
>TRBJ2-7|TRBV5-8
CASSPGQGAFNEQYF
>TRBJ1-6|TRBV10-3
CAISEGTGAFHF
>TRBJ2-7|TRBV19
CASSSLPGQGARYEQYF
>TRBJ2-7|TRBV12-5
CASGLLLYGQYF
>TRBJ2-1|TRBV19
CASSKTSGGPYNEQFF
>TRBJ2-1|TRBV7-3
CASSSGLPNEQFF
>TRBJ2-7|TRBV2
CASEGEGSYEQYF
>NA|TRBV5-1
CASSFGGQGYEQYF
>TRBJ2-5|TRBV5-1
CASSLRPNRDRGETQYF
>TRBJ2-4|TRBV29-1
CSVRGRLSKNIQYF
>TRBJ2-2|TRBV14
CASSQDLQPTGELFF
>TRBJ2-3|TRBV11-2
CASSLAPPTSASTDTQYF
>TRBJ1-6|TRBV9
CASSDLGGETKSPLHF
>TRBJ2-5|TRBV20-1
CSAVSRETQYF
>TRBJ2-3|TRBV9
CASSVTGEGTDTQYF
>TRBJ1-5|TRBV6-1
CASSAFVGTGGNQPQHF
>TRBJ1-1|TRBV10-2
CASSERPGTMNTEAFF
>TRBJ1-6|TRBV18
CASSPTRDSHSPLHF
>TRBJ2-7|TRBV7-8
CASSLGHLSYEQYF
>TRBJ2-3|TRBV5-8
CASSRWGEYTQYF
>TRBJ1-4|TRBV28
CASSLFRGKLFF
>TRBJ2-7|TRBV7-2
CASLGVHEQYF
>TRBJ2-3|TRBV4-3
CASSQSGASTDTQYF
>TRBJ2-3|TRBV5-8
CASSEASIGTDTQYF